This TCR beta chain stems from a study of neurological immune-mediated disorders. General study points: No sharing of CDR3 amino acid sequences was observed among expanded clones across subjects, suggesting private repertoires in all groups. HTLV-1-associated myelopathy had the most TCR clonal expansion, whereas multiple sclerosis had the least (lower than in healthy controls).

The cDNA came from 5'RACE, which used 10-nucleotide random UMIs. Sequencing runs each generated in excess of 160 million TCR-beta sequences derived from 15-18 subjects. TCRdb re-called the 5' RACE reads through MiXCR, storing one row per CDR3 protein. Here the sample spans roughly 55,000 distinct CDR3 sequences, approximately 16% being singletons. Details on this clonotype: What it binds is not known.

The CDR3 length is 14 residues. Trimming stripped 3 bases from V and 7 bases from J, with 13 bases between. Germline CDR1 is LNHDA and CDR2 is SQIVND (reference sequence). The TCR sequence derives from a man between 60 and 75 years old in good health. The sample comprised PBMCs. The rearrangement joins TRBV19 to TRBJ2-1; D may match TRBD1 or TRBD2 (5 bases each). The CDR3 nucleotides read TGTGCCAGTAGTATCTGGGTGGGGACGAATGAGCAGTTCTTC. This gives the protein CASSIWVGTNEQFF.